The present T cell receptor (beta chain) was sequenced within a study of T cell changes during pregnancy in multiple sclerosis. Method: immunoSEQ multiplex PCR; TCRdb's copy keeps in-frame clones and lacks some. The table records 40,000 or so clones, about nine tenths of them present only once. In germline, CDR1 is SGDLS, CDR2 YYNGEE. The CDR3 is 16 amino acids. V shed 4 bases and J 0 bases; nucleotides not matched to a gene: 6. The rearrangement joins TRBV9 to TRBJ1-3; 8 nucleotides align to TRBD1. Material: CD4+ T cells from peripheral blood mononuclear cells, obtained in the third trimester of pregnancy. This receptor was taken from a female donor with multiple sclerosis, enrolled in a pregnancy study. CDR3 region: CASSQRTGFSGNTIYF. CDR3 coding DNA: TGTGCCAGCAGCCAACGGACAGGGTTCTCTGGAAACACCATATATTTT.